The clone carrying this TCR beta chain was recorded a few times. From RNA transcripts, TCR beta CDR3 regions were amplified. The HTBI primer set served for first-round RT-PCR of the TCR CDR3. TCRdb reanalysed the multiplex PCR reads using MiXCR and keeps one entry per CDR3 protein. The data contain around 560,000 distinct CDR3 sequences, 16% of them singletons. The source of the sample is a study of T cells in Graves' hyperthyroidism and ophthalmopathy. The V and J ends lost 8 bases and 2 bases, in that order; junction bases with no gene match: 6. CDR3 length equals 15 residues. Germline values: CDR1 MDHEN, CDR2 SYDVKM.

The sample was blood. The chain recombines TRBV28 with TRBJ2-6; 7 bases fit TRBD2. This sequence originates from a woman younger than 35 with Graves' hyperthyroidism. In DNA form, the CDR3 reads TGTGCCAGCCACAATGGGGGGGCTGGGGCCAACGTCCTGACTTTC. Protein: CASHNGGAGANVLTF.